Only a few counts were recorded for the clone carrying this T cell receptor beta chain. Its antigen remains unknown. V was pared by 3 bases and J by 3 bases, with 8 bases of the junction left unmatched. The CDR3 is made up of 16 amino acids. Each CDR3 protein gets one entry after TCRdb re-called the 5' RACE reads with MiXCR. This sample has roughly 480,000 distinct CDR3 sequences; roughly 25% occur once, and the top ten carry around 13%. These data are taken from a study of T-cell memory formation after mild COVID-19. Study observations and caveats: A balance of CD4 and CD8 characterized clones contracting day 15 to 85, whereas later expanders leaned CD4+. Memory from before infection featured some responding clones, which suggests cross-reactive memory joined.

This sequence originates from an adult woman who had mild COVID-19 (a few samples of this study predate the infection). Cell type and time point are not known. Specimen: PBMCs or a T cell subset sorted from them (not recorded which). The V and J genes are TRBV12-3 or TRBV12-4 and TRBJ2-3; 8 nucleotides align to TRBD1. CDR3 sequence reads: CASSFQGAGVTDTQYF. CDR3 sequence (DNA): TGTGCCAGCAGTTTTCAGGGGGCGGGTGTTACAGATACGCAGTATTTT.